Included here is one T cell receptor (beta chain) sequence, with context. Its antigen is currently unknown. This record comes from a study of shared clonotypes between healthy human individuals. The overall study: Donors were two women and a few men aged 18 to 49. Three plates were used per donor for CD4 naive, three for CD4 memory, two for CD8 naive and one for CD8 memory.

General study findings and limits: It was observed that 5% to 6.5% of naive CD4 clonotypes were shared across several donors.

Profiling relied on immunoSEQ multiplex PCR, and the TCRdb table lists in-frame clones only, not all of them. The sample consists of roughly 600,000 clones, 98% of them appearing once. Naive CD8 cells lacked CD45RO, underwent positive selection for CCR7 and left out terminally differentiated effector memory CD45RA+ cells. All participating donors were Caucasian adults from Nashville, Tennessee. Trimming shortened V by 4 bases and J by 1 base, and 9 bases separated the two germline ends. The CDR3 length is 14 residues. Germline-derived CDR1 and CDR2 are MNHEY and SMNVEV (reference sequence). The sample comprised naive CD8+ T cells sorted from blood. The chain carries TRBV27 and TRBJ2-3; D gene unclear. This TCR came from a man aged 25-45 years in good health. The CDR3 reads CASSSNFRTDTQYF. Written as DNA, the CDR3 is TGTGCCAGCAGTTCAAACTTCCGCACAGATACGCAGTATTTT.